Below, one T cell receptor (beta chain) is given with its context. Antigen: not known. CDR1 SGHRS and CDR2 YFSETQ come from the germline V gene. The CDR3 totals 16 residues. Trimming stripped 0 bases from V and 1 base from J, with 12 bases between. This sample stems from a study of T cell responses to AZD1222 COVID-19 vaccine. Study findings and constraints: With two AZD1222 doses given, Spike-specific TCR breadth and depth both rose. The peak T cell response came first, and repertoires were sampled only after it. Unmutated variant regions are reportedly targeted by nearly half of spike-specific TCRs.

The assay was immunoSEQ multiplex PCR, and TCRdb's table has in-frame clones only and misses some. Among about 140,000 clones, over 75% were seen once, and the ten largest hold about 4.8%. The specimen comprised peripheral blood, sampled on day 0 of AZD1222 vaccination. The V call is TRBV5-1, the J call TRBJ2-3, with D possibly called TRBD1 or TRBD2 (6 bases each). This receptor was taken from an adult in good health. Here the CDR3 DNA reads TGCGCCAGCAGCTTGGTTGGAGGGGGGCGCACAGATACGCAGTATTTT. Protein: CASSLVGGGRTDTQYF.